This T cell receptor beta chain was retrieved from a study of beta chain features in type 1 diabetes (dated by TCRdb to between 2017 and 2018). At the level of the whole study: Mean age, gender distribution, total cell number and subset yield were not different between patients and healthy donors. Naive and central memory subsets were obtained from all 30 or so donors, but regulatory and stem cell-like memory subsets were isolated from only 8 patients and roughly 8 healthy donors. A total of about 100,000,000 sorted cells were examined across all samples, and RNA yield correlated strongly with the number of cells per subset. In the study, recently diagnosed type 1 diabetes patients and matched healthy donors were compared on the TCRB repertoires of their sorted circulating CD4+ T cell subsets.

The table lists this clone with a few counts. Its antigen is not yet known. Per-base quality was not reported, and no clone a single base away is much larger than it. Broad study findings and their caveats: The naive, central memory and regulatory TCRB repertoires appeared to resemble one another more closely among patients than among healthy donors. HLA sub-analyses involved small numbers of individuals, so any influence of HLA type on TCRB rearrangement remained unresolved. PCR may preferentially amplify shorter templates, but because patient and control samples were amplified and corrected together, any resulting skew would affect both groups equally. In all four CD4+ subsets, TCRB CDR3 length was moderately but significantly shorter in type 1 diabetes patients. Patients with type 1 diabetes made fewer insertions and deleted more nucleotides at VDJ recombination sites, implying thymic rearrangement abnormalities. Sequencing cDNA rather than genomic DNA could over-represent highly expressing activated cells, although activation and CD3 levels did not differ between groups.

The entire amount of isolated RNA was reverse transcribed using the High Capacity cDNA Reverse Transcription Kit, so the sequenced TCRB transcripts were expressed ones. Stem cell-like memory T cell samples underwent survey-depth immunoSEQ sequencing, averaging about 1 million total reads per sample. After sorted cells were lysed in RLT buffer, RNA was extracted with DNase-treated RNeasy Micro or Mini kits, with the choice depending on cell number. To prevent cross-contamination, each cell subset was processed individually, whereas patient and healthy donor samples were processed jointly. The immunoSEQ multiplex PCR was used to amplify TCRB sequences from cDNA, generating 87-bp fragments that spanned the CDR3 region. Sequencing of the amplicons was done on the Illumina HiSeq platform. Concerning the study's data processing: PCR bias was computationally corrected using synthetic template baselines, reads within Hamming distance 2 were collapsed, and singletons that could not be merged were discarded. Reads were aligned against IMGT to assign V, D and J genes, CDR3 length and insertions or deletions at six rearrangement sites. Within each subset, clonotype counts were normalized to the number of sorted cells before true diversity and Gini coefficients were calculated with the tcR R package. The overlap coefficient, calculated on TCRB nucleotide sequences, was used to quantify repertoire sharing. Entries here come from immuneACCESS through TCRdb and include only in-frame sequences with V and J called. Some clones fail to appear in such tables; in the studies checked, an unresolved V gene covers under half of the shortfall, and the cause of the remainder is unknown. The V and J calls and the clone size are those of that table, but D and trimming were determined from the DNA. The sample records 50,000 or so clones, roughly 40% of which are singletons. The biggest ten clones account for roughly 0.13% of the sample.

Each donor gave one peripheral blood draw, averaging approximately 0.11 L, which was collected into heparinised tubes. Using a panel that included CD45RO, CCR7, CD25, CD127, CD95 and CD27, naive, central memory, regulatory and stem cell-like memory CD4+ T cells were sorted on a BD FACSAria II. All sorted populations exceeded 95% purity. Right away, PBMCs were isolated by Lymphoprep density gradient centrifugation and were stained directly, with no culture step. To minimize batch effects, samples were stained and sorted in pairs, one healthy donor with one patient per experiment. The junction shows trimming of 4 bases on V and 1 base on J, and the gene matches do not reach 0 bases of it. The CDR3 sequence holds 13 residues, the cysteine and phenylalanine included. CDR3 DNA is the only sequence kept; it has 39 bases, read in frame from the first base. CDR1 and CDR2 (SGHRS, YFSETQ) derive from the germline V gene.

The sequence was obtained from a man aged 30 to 39 with type 1 diabetes. Recombination connected TRBV5-1 to TRBJ2-5, with 8 central nucleotides matching TRBD1. Sequenced: stem cell memory CD4+ T cells from blood. The sample's cell subset or site label is to be understood as: stem cell-like memory CD4+ T cells. For the CDR3, the sequence is CASSGQGQETQYF. The sequenced DNA is TGCGCCAGCAGCGGACAGGGCCAAGAGACCCAGTACTTC.